This T cell receptor (beta chain) was profiled in a study of OX40 agonist ivuxolimab in advanced cancers. TCRdb's table, derived via immunoSEQ multiplex PCR, lists solely in-frame clones and lacks some. The sample gives over 25,000 clones, around 83% of which show up once; approximately 20% is in the top ten. Germline V gives CDR1 LNHDA, CDR2 SQIVND (reference sequence). The CDR3 totals 15 residues. The V and J ends lost 7 bases and 1 base, in that order; junction bases with no gene match: 8. Sequencing used CD4+ or CD8+ T cells sorted from blood, obtained in a trial of the OX40 agonist ivuxolimab. The sequence derives from an adult with an advanced solid tumor such as melanoma, head and neck, liver or kidney cancer. V and J are TRBV19 and TRBJ1-1; TRBD1 matches 8 bases. The CDR3 coding sequence is TGTGCCAGTACCCCCTTTCAGGGGGCGAACACTGAAGCTTTCTTT. Protein sequence: CASTPFQGANTEAFF.